The 32 T cell receptor beta chains in this list originate from one sample, sequenced in a study of T cell clonotyping in hematopoietic cell transplantation. Here immunoSEQ multiplex PCR was the method, and the copy in TCRdb shows in-frame clones only, minus some. Found here are some 50,000 clones, roughly four fifths of them singletons; the top ten hold 4% to 5.5%. Time point noted: recipient sample about 28 days before transplant, after cytoreduction. The sequencing here drew on peripheral blood mononuclear cells, taken before stem cell transplant. These TCRs come from a man in his fifties or sixties with myelodysplastic syndrome. Some clones in this sample may be carry-over from other donors' samples.

The V and J genes are TRBV7-2 and TRBJ1-2; possibly TRBD1 for D (6 bases). V lost 5 bases, J lost 3 bases, and 16 bases lay in between. Germline CDR1 reads SGHTA; CDR2 reads FQGNSA. This CDR3 has 15 amino acids. The CDR3 is CASSKGRGPDYGYTF. The CDR3 nucleotides are TGTGCCAGCAGCAAGGGGCGGGGGCCGGACTATGGCTACACCTTC.

The genes are TRBV7-6 and TRBJ2-2; 9 bases fit TRBD2. V shed 1 base, J shed 5 bases, and the junction held 11 bases outside the gene matches. Looked up from germline, CDR1 is SGHVS and CDR2 is FNYEAQ. CDR3 size: 18 residues. The CDR3 sequence: CASSLVPSGGSGTGELFF. The DNA for the CDR3 is TGTGCCAGCAGCTTAGTTCCGAGCGGGGGGAGTGGGACCGGGGAGCTGTTTTTT.

J is TRBJ1-5 and V is TRBV25-1; D gene ambiguous. The germline V gene encodes CDR1 MGHDK and CDR2 SYGVNS. V was clipped by 2 bases and J by 2 bases, with 7 bases between them. The CDR3 extends over 14 amino acids. CDR3 nucleotides: TGTGCCAGCAGTGAAAGTTGGGGCAATCAGCCCCAGCATTTT. Translated, it gives CASSESWGNQPQHF.

This chain uses TRBV7-9 with TRBJ2-3, with 8 bases lining up with TRBD2. This CDR3 contains 15 residues. J gave up 2 bases and V 5 bases, and 6 bases lay outside the gene matches. Germline V gene sequence: CDR1 SEHNR, CDR2 FQNEAQ (reference sequence). CDR3: CASSPRGLATDTQYF. The CDR3, as DNA: TGTGCCAGCAGCCCCCGTGGACTAGCCACAGATACGCAGTATTTT. The whole variable domain, remainder taken from reference TRBV7-9 and TRBJ2-3, is DTGVSQNPRHKITKRGQNVTFRCDPISEHNRLYWYRQTLGQGPEFLTYFQNEAQLEKSRLLSDRFSAERPKGSFSTLEIQRTEQGDSAMYLCASSPRGLATDTQYFGPGTRLTVL.

This clone was recorded only once. The CDR3: CASSRGENSPLHF. The CDR3 DNA is TGTGCCAGTAGCCGGGGCGAGAATTCACCCCTCCACTTT. The chain uses TRBV25-1 and TRBJ1-6; D possibly corresponds to TRBD1 (5 bases). There are 13 residues in the CDR3. CDR1 MGHDK and CDR2 SYGVNS come from the germline V gene. Trimming took off 9 bases at V and 7 bases at J, with 13 bases between the two ends.

This sequence joins TRBV27 and TRBJ1-2, with TRBD1 matching 11 bases. CDR3 length: 15 residues. Germline V gives CDR1 MNHEY, CDR2 SMNVEV (reference sequence). Trimming cost V 5 bases and J 4 bases; bases outside gene matches: 6. The CDR3, as DNA: TGTGCCAGCAGTCGGACAGGGGGCGGAGGCTATGGCTACACCTTC. It yields the protein CASSRTGGGGYGYTF.

This clone has only one observation. CDR3 DNA sequence: TGTGCCAGCAGGTCCAGGGAGGCGGCTGGCGGAGCTTTCTTT. Translation: CASRSREAAGGAFF. The chain has TRBV27 and TRBJ1-1, with D perhaps TRBD1 (5 bases). With 6 bases removed from V and 10 bases from J, the gap between germline ends came to 21 bases. This CDR3 has 14 residues. Per germline, CDR1 MNHEY and CDR2 SMNVEV (reference sequence).

The rearrangement links TRBV2 to TRBJ2-3, with TRBD2 matching 8 bases. The CDR3 totals 15 residues. V trimming: 3 bases; J trimming: 2 bases; junction bases outside the gene matches: 4. The germline gives CDR1 SNHLY, CDR2 FYNNEI. The CDR3 DNA is TGTGCCAGCAGTGATGTAGCGGGGTCCACAGATACGCAGTATTTT. It yields the protein CASSDVAGSTDTQYF.

This chain connects TRBV5-6 to TRBJ2-7; D is uncertain. The germline V gene encodes CDR1 SGHDT and CDR2 YYEEEE. This CDR3 is built from 13 residues. The V end lost 7 bases, the J end lost 0 bases, and 11 bases lay between the germline ends. CDR3 loop: CASSDGSSYEQYF. The CDR3 DNA reads as TGTGCCAGCTCCGACGGTAGCTCCTACGAGCAGTACTTC.

The rearrangement links TRBV29-1 to TRBJ1-1; D is unclear. Trimming took off 6 bases at V and 6 bases at J, with 14 bases between the two ends. Germline V gene data show CDR1 as SQVTM and CDR2 as ANQGSEA. The CDR3 length is 12 residues. As DNA, the CDR3 is TGCAGCGTCGGACTTCAGCGCGCTGAAGCTTTCTTT. Protein sequence: CSVGLQRAEAFF.

The chain employs TRBV27 and TRBJ1-1; 7 positions match TRBD1. Germline lookup yields CDR1 MNHEY and CDR2 SMNVEV (reference sequence). V trimming: 2 bases; J trimming: 5 bases; junction bases outside the gene matches: 2. The CDR3 loop spans 13 amino acids. The CDR3 region is CASSLGTATEAFF. CDR3 coding DNA: TGTGCCAGCAGTTTAGGGACAGCGACTGAAGCTTTCTTT.

This sequence joins TRBV9 and TRBJ2-5; D is uncertain. The CDR3 loop spans 13 amino acids. With 0 bases removed from V and 4 bases from J, the gap between germline ends came to 7 bases. The germline V gene has CDR1 SGDLS and CDR2 YYNGEE. CDR3 bases: TGTGCCAGCAGCGTAGCTGGCGGAGAGACCCAGTACTTC. Translating gives CASSVAGGETQYF.

The genes are TRBV11-2 and TRBJ2-7; 11 bases match TRBD2. Germline trimming cut 1 base from V and 6 bases from J; bases unmatched to any gene: 5. The germline gives CDR1 SGHAT, CDR2 FQNNGV. The CDR3 extends over 15 amino acids. Written as DNA, the CDR3 is TGTGCCAGCAGCTTAGCTACTAGCGGGGGAGGCGAGCAGTACTTC. It specifies CASSLATSGGGEQYF.

This clone appeared a single time. V gene TRBV13 combines with J gene TRBJ2-1; possibly TRBD1 for D (5 bases). V was shortened by 0 bases and J by 10 bases, with 10 bases between the two germline ends. CDR1 is PRHDT, CDR2 FYEKMQ, per germline (reference sequence). The CDR3 has 13 residues. CDR3 sequence reads: CASSLGTQAEQFF. In DNA, the CDR3 is TGTGCCAGCAGCTTAGGAACACAGGCCGAGCAGTTCTTC.

The V gene is TRBV18, the J gene TRBJ1-1; D might be TRBD1 (5 bases). Per germline, CDR1 KGHSH and CDR2 LQKENI. The V gene lost 2 bases and the J gene lost 0 bases, with 7 bases spanning the gap. This CDR3 is 14 amino acids long. The CDR3 sequence is CASSPGGMNTEAFF. The CDR3 nucleotides read TGTGCCAGCTCACCAGGGGGGATGAACACTGAAGCTTTCTTT.

The chain joins TRBV6-5 to TRBJ1-2; D is perhaps TRBD1 (5 bases). V dropped 5 bases and J dropped 5 bases, with 15 bases sitting between them. This CDR3 contains 14 residues. Looked up from germline, CDR1 is MNHEY and CDR2 is SVGAGI. This chain's CDR3 is CASSGYGADYGYTF. The CDR3 bases are TGTGCCAGCAGTGGTTACGGGGCAGATTATGGCTACACCTTC.

This chain uses TRBV2 with TRBJ1-1; D may be TRBD1 (5 bases). Germline loops: CDR1 SNHLY, CDR2 FYNNEI. Trimming took 6 bases from V and 7 from J, leaving 15 bases between them. The length of the CDR3 is 13 residues. CDR3 in amino acids: CASSPHGTGEAFF. For the CDR3, the DNA is TGTGCCAGCAGCCCCCACGGGACGGGTGAAGCTTTCTTT.

This rearrangement joins TRBV28 to TRBJ1-2; perhaps TRBD1 as D (5 bases). With 4 bases removed from V and 6 bases from J, the gap between germline ends came to 15 bases. The germline CDR1 and CDR2 sequences are MDHEN and SYDVKM. The CDR3 is 14 residues long. The chain's CDR3 is CASSSPHRGDGYTF. The CDR3, as DNA: TGTGCCAGCAGTTCGCCGCACCGGGGGGATGGCTACACCTTC.

V usage is TRBV2 and J usage is TRBJ1-1; D may be TRBD1 (5 bases). Per germline, CDR1 SNHLY and CDR2 FYNNEI. This CDR3 contains 14 residues. The ends were cut back, 3 bases at V and 0 bases at J, with 8 bases in the middle. CDR3: CASSEKGMNTEAFF. The CDR3 DNA is TGTGCCAGCAGTGAGAAGGGGATGAACACTGAAGCTTTCTTT.

The rearrangement uses TRBV27 and TRBJ2-5; 13 bases fit TRBD2. This CDR3 comprises 17 residues. The germline CDR1 and CDR2 sequences are MNHEY and SMNVEV (reference sequence). Unmatched junction bases numbered 2, after V lost 1 base and J lost 0 bases. This CDR3 is CASSLWGLAGNQETQYF. Here the CDR3 DNA reads TGTGCCAGCAGTTTATGGGGACTAGCGGGGAACCAAGAGACCCAGTACTTC.

Worth noting for this clone: One end of the junction varies from germline; a read error may be responsible. The chain employs TRBV25-1 and TRBJ2-5; 7 bases agree with TRBD2. Looked up from germline, CDR1 is MGHDK and CDR2 is SYGVNS. This CDR3 spans 12 amino acids. CDR3 sequence: CAIREVQGTQYF. CDR3 in DNA: TGTGCCATCCGGGAGGTTCAAGGGACCCAGTACTTC.

J is TRBJ2-1 and V is TRBV29-1; D call uncertain. Trimming pared 3 bases from V and 0 bases from J, leaving 12 bases between. The CDR3 is made up of 15 amino acids. Germline V gene data show CDR1 as SQVTM and CDR2 as ANQGSEA. The CDR3 nucleotides read TGCAGCGTTGACGACCCCATTAGCTCCTACAATGAGCAGTTCTTC. Translation: CSVDDPISSYNEQFF.

The gene calls are TRBV9 and TRBJ2-2; 8 bases line up with TRBD1. With 6 bases clipped from V and 3 bases from J, the junction kept 7 bases outside the gene matches. Germline V lookup: CDR1 SGDLS, CDR2 YYNGEE. The CDR3 runs 15 residues. Here the CDR3 reads CASTIQGADTGELFF. As DNA, the CDR3 is TGTGCCAGCACCATTCAGGGGGCGGACACCGGGGAGCTGTTTTTT.

This rearrangement joins TRBV19 to TRBJ2-7; tentatively, D is TRBD2 (5 bases). The CDR3 length is 12 residues. Between the trimmed V and J ends, which lost 3 bases and 5 bases, there was a span of 8 bases. Germline V gives CDR1 LNHDA, CDR2 SQIVND (reference sequence). CDR3 loop: CASSISGNEQYF. Written as DNA, the CDR3 is TGTGCCAGTAGTATTTCCGGGAACGAGCAGTACTTC.

The chain uses TRBV30 and TRBJ1-6; 9 nucleotides align to TRBD1. This CDR3 comprises 14 residues. The V gene end was trimmed by 0 bases and the J gene end by 9 bases; junction bases not matched to a gene: 3. The V gene's germline CDR1 is GTSNPN and CDR2 SVGIG (reference sequence). CDR3 coding DNA: TGTGCCTGGAGTGTGACAGGGGGGGCTTCACCCCTCCACTTT. As protein: CAWSVTGGASPLHF.

The rearrangement joins TRBV5-1 to TRBJ2-5; TRBD2 agrees at 8 bases. Germline V gene lookup returns CDR1 SGHRS and CDR2 YFSETQ. The ends lost 4 bases at V and 5 bases at J; junction bases unmatched: 7. This CDR3 contains 14 residues. The CDR3 DNA sequence: TGCGCCAGCAGCCCCAGCGGGGGCTTGGAGACCCAGTACTTC. Encoded protein: CASSPSGGLETQYF. Based on the CDR3 plus reference TRBV5-1 and TRBJ2-5, the full variable domain is KAGVTQTPRYLIKTRGQQVTLSCSPISGHRSVSWYQQTPGQGLQFLFEYFSETQRNKGNFPGRFSGRQFSNSRSEMNVSTLELGDSALYLCASSPSGGLETQYFGPGTRLLVL.

The CDR3 DNA sequence: TGTGCCAGCAGCTTGGCCCGCCAGTGGGGCAATCAGCCCCAGCATTTT. Protein sequence: CASSLARQWGNQPQHF. The chain uses TRBV5-6 and TRBJ1-5; unclear D gene. Germline V lookup: CDR1 SGHDT, CDR2 YYEEEE. V was pared by 0 bases and J by 2 bases, with 12 bases between. The CDR3 is made up of 16 amino acids.

The chain joins TRBV7-2 to TRBJ2-6; D not resolved. CDR1 and CDR2 from the germline V gene are SGHTA and FQGNSA. The CDR3 runs to 16 residues. V lost 1 base, J lost 2 bases, and 9 bases lay in between. CDR3 loop: CASSLGENPGANVLTF. The CDR3 bases are TGTGCCAGCAGCTTAGGGGAAAACCCTGGGGCCAACGTCCTGACTTTC.

The gene calls are TRBV11-2 and TRBJ1-2; D not certain. This CDR3 contains 13 residues. Trimming pared 5 bases from V and 4 bases from J, leaving 11 bases between. The germline V gene has CDR1 SGHAT and CDR2 FQNNGV. The CDR3 nucleotides read TGTGCCAGCAGCCTCTCGTTTGGCTATGGCTACACCTTC. This codes for CASSLSFGYGYTF. The full variable domain, its missing parts supplied by reference TRBV11-2 and TRBJ1-2, is EAGVAQSPRYKIIEKRQSVAFWCNPISGHATLYWYQQILGQGPKLLIQFQNNGVVDDSQLPKDRFSAERLKGVDSTLKIQPAKLEDSAVYLCASSLSFGYGYTFGSGTRLTVV.

The CDR3 spells CASSDFPPGRNTEAFF. The CDR3 bases are TGTGCCAGCAGTGATTTCCCCCCGGGGCGGAACACTGAAGCTTTCTTT. The chain has TRBV25-1 and TRBJ1-1; tentatively, D is TRBD1 (5 bases). The CDR3 has 16 amino acids. V dropped 3 bases and J dropped 1 base, with 15 bases sitting between them. In germline, CDR1 is MGHDK, CDR2 SYGVNS.

The chain couples TRBV7-8 to TRBJ2-7, with 8 positions matching TRBD1. Trimming removed 3 bases from V and 1 base from J; junction bases left unmatched: 2. CDR1 is SGHVS and CDR2 is FQNEAQ in the germline V gene. This CDR3 contains 14 residues. CDR3 nucleotide sequence: TGTGCCAGCAGCTTGGGGACAGGTTCCTACGAGCAGTACTTC. Translated: CASSLGTGSYEQYF.

V usage is TRBV6-6 and J usage is TRBJ2-7; 7 positions agree with TRBD1. The CDR3 spans 11 residues. Germline loops: CDR1 MNHNY, CDR2 SVGAGI (reference sequence). V lost 5 bases and J lost 7; bases outside the gene matches: 2. Written as DNA, the CDR3 is TGTGCCAGCAGTCGGGACAGAGAGCAGTACTTC. Translation: CASSRDREQYF.